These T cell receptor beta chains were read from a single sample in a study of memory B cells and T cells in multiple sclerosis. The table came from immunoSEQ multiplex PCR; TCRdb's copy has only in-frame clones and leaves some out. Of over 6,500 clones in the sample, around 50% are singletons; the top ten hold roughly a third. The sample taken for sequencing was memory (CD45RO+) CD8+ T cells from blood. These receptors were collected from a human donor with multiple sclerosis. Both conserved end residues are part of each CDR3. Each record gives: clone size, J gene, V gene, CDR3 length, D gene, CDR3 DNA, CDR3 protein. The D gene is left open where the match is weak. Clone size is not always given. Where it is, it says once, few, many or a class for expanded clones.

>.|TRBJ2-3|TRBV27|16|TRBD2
TGTGCCAGCCATTTGAGGGCTAGCGGAACCACAGATACGCAGTATTTT
CASHLRASGTTDTQYF
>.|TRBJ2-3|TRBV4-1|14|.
TGCGCCAGCAGCCAAGATCTTCAGGGAGATACGCAGTATTTT
CASSQDLQGDTQYF
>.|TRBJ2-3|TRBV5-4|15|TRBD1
TGTGCCAGCAGCAGGGGACAGGGAGGCACAGATACGCAGTATTTT
CASSRGQGGTDTQYF
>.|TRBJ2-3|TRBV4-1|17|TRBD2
TGCGCCAGCAGCCAAGGGGTTGCAGCGGGGATCACAGATACGCAGTATTTT
CASSQGVAAGITDTQYF
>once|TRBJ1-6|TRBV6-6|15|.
TGTGCCAGCAGTTACTCGCCGGCAGGGGATTCACCCCTCCACTTT
CASSYSPAGDSPLHF
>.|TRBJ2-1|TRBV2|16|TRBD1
TGTGCCAGCACTGGGTTGGCGGGACAGGGATACAATGAGCAGTTCTTC
CASTGLAGQGYNEQFF
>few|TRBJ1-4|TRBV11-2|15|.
TGTGCCAGCAGCTCCTTGGGGCGAGTAGGAGAAAAACTGTTTTTT
CASSSLGRVGEKLFF
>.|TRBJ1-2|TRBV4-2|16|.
TGTGCCAGCAGCCAAGATCCGGGGGATTACGGCTATGGCTACACCTTC
CASSQDPGDYGYGYTF
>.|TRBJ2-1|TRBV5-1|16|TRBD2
TGCGCCAGCAGCTTGGACCTAGCGGGAGGGCCGGATGAGCAGTTCTTC
CASSLDLAGGPDEQFF
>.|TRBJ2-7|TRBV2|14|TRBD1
TGTGCCAGCATTCTTGGGACAGGGTCCTACGAGCAGTACTTC
CASILGTGSYEQYF
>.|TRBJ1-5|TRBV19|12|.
TGTGCCAGTTTGGGAGGGTACCAGCCCCAGCATTTT
CASLGGYQPQHF
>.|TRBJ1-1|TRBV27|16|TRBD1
TGTGCCAGCAGTCTAATACCGGGACAGGGCCTCACTGAAGCTTTCTTT
CASSLIPGQGLTEAFF
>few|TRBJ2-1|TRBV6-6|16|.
TGTGCCAGCAGTTCCCCGGGGTCCTCGGACTACAATGAGCAGTTCTTC
CASSSPGSSDYNEQFF
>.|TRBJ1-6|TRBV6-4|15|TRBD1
TGTGCCAGCAGTGACGGGACAGGGGGTAATTCACCCCTCCACTTT
CASSDGTGGNSPLHF
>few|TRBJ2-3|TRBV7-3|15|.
TGTGCCAGCAGCCCCGTACGGGGTGCCCCTGATACGCAGTATTTT
CASSPVRGAPDTQYF
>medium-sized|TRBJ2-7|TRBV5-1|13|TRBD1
TGCGCCAGCAGTGTGGGACAGGCCTACGAGCAGTACTTC
CASSVGQAYEQYF
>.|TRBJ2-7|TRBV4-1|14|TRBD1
TGCGCCAGCAGCCCCGACAGGGGGGGCTACGAGCAGTACTTC
CASSPDRGGYEQYF